A selection of T cell receptor beta chains follows, all from one sample in a study of T cells in Graves' hyperthyroidism and ophthalmopathy. Each CDR3 protein is one row after TCRdb ran MiXCR on the multiplex PCR reads. The sample includes some 250,000 distinct CDR3 sequences, more than 12% of them seen just once. Sequenced material: blood. These receptors all come from a woman in her thirties or forties with Graves' hyperthyroidism that later progressed to Graves' ophthalmopathy. The CDR3 runs from the conserved cysteine through the conserved F or W. Some rows have no size entry. The others give once, few or many, or a class for an expanded clone.

abundance: many
v_gene: TRBV30
j_gene: TRBJ1-6
CDR3aa: CAWSGTALNSPLHF

abundance: many
v_gene: TRBV29-1
j_gene: TRBJ2-7
CDR3aa: CSVAWIPGNEQYF

abundance: many
v_gene: TRBV3-1
j_gene: TRBJ2-1
CDR3aa: CASSHIGSGRATNEQFF

abundance: -
v_gene: TRBV27
j_gene: TRBJ1-3
CDR3aa: CASRGTGSSGNTIYF

abundance: many
v_gene: TRBV9
j_gene: TRBJ1-1
CDR3aa: CASSQSLNTEAFF

abundance: many
v_gene: TRBV5-6
j_gene: TRBJ2-3
CDR3aa: CASRLLAGELDTQYF

abundance: many
v_gene: TRBV11-2
j_gene: TRBJ2-7
CDR3aa: CAGGRDRDYEQYF

abundance: few
v_gene: TRBV20-1
j_gene: TRBJ2-7
CDR3aa: CSAVTRIGSDEQYF

abundance: many
v_gene: TRBV5-5
j_gene: TRBJ2-7
CDR3aa: CASSPLNRGQSYEQYF

abundance: few
v_gene: TRBV28
j_gene: TRBJ1-2
CDR3aa: CASSPDRSGYTF

abundance: -
v_gene: TRBV13
j_gene: TRBJ2-7
CDR3aa: CASSLEGQGNYEQYF

abundance: many
v_gene: TRBV7-9
j_gene: TRBJ2-4
CDR3aa: CASSLAGGDKNIQYF

abundance: few
v_gene: TRBV5-1
j_gene: TRBJ1-2
CDR3aa: CASSRGVPGHVYGYTF

abundance: -
v_gene: TRBV11-3
j_gene: TRBJ2-1
CDR3aa: CASGGDNNEQFF

abundance: -
v_gene: TRBV5-1
j_gene: TRBJ2-5
CDR3aa: CASSLVVAEETQYF

abundance: many
v_gene: TRBV18
j_gene: TRBJ1-2
CDR3aa: CASSTTGGPYGYTF

abundance: once
v_gene: TRBV30
j_gene: TRBJ1-5
CDR3aa: CAWSDLSNQPQHF

abundance: -
v_gene: TRBV10-3
j_gene: TRBJ2-1
CDR3aa: CAISGRPAGDTEQFF

abundance: many
v_gene: TRBV28
j_gene: TRBJ2-4
CDR3aa: CASSATSVQYF

abundance: few
v_gene: TRBV9
j_gene: TRBJ2-1
CDR3aa: CASSVGVSVVGNNEQFF

abundance: many
v_gene: TRBV2
j_gene: TRBJ2-7
CDR3aa: CASCKTGSGFWEQYF

abundance: many
v_gene: TRBV28
j_gene: TRBJ2-7
CDR3aa: CASSAYRDWTYEQYF

abundance: -
v_gene: TRBV27
j_gene: TRBJ2-4
CDR3aa: CASSIIAGGPKNIQYF

abundance: many
v_gene: TRBV10-3
j_gene: TRBJ2-7
CDR3aa: CATGLAGGGEQYF

abundance: -
v_gene: TRBV11-2
j_gene: TRBJ2-7
CDR3aa: CASSLVPEYSYEQYF

abundance: many
v_gene: TRBV28
j_gene: TRBJ1-4
CDR3aa: CASSLRAPDRGATNEKLFF

abundance: -
v_gene: TRBV13
j_gene: TRBJ2-5
CDR3aa: CASMGSGQETQYF

abundance: many
v_gene: TRBV30
j_gene: TRBJ1-2
CDR3aa: CAWSVPRTGGGYYGYTF

abundance: many
v_gene: TRBV12-3/TRBV12-4
j_gene: TRBJ1-2
CDR3aa: CASRQNYGYTF

abundance: once
v_gene: TRBV11-2
j_gene: TRBJ2-1
CDR3aa: CASSRTGSSNNEQYF

abundance: -
v_gene: TRBV2
j_gene: TRBJ1-6
CDR3aa: CASTLDEQGPLHF

abundance: many
v_gene: TRBV15
j_gene: TRBJ1-4
CDR3aa: CATSWTFSNEKLFF

abundance: -
v_gene: TRBV9
j_gene: TRBJ2-7
CDR3aa: CASSAGLGGDYEQYF

abundance: many
v_gene: TRBV28
j_gene: TRBJ1-2
CDR3aa: CASRPFTGTGNYGYTF

abundance: many
v_gene: TRBV4-1
j_gene: TRBJ2-1
CDR3aa: CASSQLILYNEQFF

abundance: -
v_gene: TRBV27
j_gene: TRBJ1-6
CDR3aa: CASSLLQGGSSPLHF

abundance: few
v_gene: TRBV12-3/TRBV12-4
j_gene: TRBJ1-1
CDR3aa: CASTSQVGNTEAFF

abundance: many
v_gene: TRBV25-1
j_gene: TRBJ2-7
CDR3aa: CVSRPSGSNEQYF

abundance: -
v_gene: TRBV28
j_gene: TRBJ1-2
CDR3aa: CASSLGGYDYGYTF

abundance: many
v_gene: TRBV18
j_gene: TRBJ2-1
CDR3aa: CASSPNWEANNEQFF

abundance: many
v_gene: TRBV12-3/TRBV12-4
j_gene: TRBJ2-5
CDR3aa: CASSFRSLQETQYF

abundance: -
v_gene: TRBV20-1
j_gene: TRBJ2-7
CDR3aa: CSARDRLRSGSSTEQYF

abundance: many
v_gene: TRBV30
j_gene: TRBJ1-1
CDR3aa: CAQRRGGDTEAFF

abundance: -
v_gene: TRBV20-1
j_gene: TRBJ1-2
CDR3aa: CSAAHSDRVSGYTF

abundance: -
v_gene: TRBV19
j_gene: TRBJ2-1
CDR3aa: CASSTLAVSYNEQFF

abundance: few
v_gene: TRBV7-3
j_gene: TRBJ2-6
CDR3aa: CASSAYRGQKSGANVLTF

abundance: -
v_gene: TRBV7-9
j_gene: TRBJ2-1
CDR3aa: CASSGTSGHNEQFF